The 28 T cell receptor beta chains in this list originate from one sample, sequenced in a study of a mutant IDH1 vaccine in newly diagnosed glioma. The method was immunoSEQ multiplex PCR; TCRdb's version includes in-frame clones alone and lacks a portion of them. The table records some 60,000 clones, over 80% of them present only once. Described time point: week 23, last vaccination. Alongside topical imiquimod, each dose of vaccine comprised 300 ug of mutant IDH1 20-mer peptide. The antigens these receptors bind are not known. Here the sequenced sample was PBMCs, taken from a glioma patient whose treatment included an IDH1 peptide vaccine. Source of these receptors: a middle-aged man with glioma.

V usage is TRBV6-6 and J usage is TRBJ2-1; 7 nucleotides match TRBD1. Trimming at V came to 5 bases and at J to 5 bases, leaving 12 bases not matched to a gene. Per the germline V gene, CDR1 is MNHNY and CDR2 is SVGAGI (reference sequence). This CDR3 spans 16 amino acids. In DNA, the CDR3 is TGTGCCAGCAGTCTTAGCTCAATCAGGGGGAACAATGAGCAGTTCTTC. The encoded protein is CASSLSSIRGNNEQFF.

The chain combines TRBV5-1 with TRBJ2-7; D may be TRBD2 (5 bases). Trimming took off 2 bases at V and 3 bases at J, with 12 bases between the two ends. Germline lookup yields CDR1 SGHRS and CDR2 YFSETQ. The CDR3 has 14 residues. CDR3 sequence: CASSFARGGYEQYF. The CDR3 nucleotides read TGCGCCAGCAGCTTTGCCCGAGGAGGCTACGAGCAGTACTTC.

V is TRBV9 and J is TRBJ1-5; no firm D call. Germline CDR1 is SGDLS and CDR2 is YYNGEE. Trimming shortened V by 4 bases and J by 5 bases, and 10 bases separated the two germline ends. This CDR3 is built from 13 residues. DNA of the CDR3: TGTGCCAGCAGCCAGCACTCCGATCAGCCCCAGCATTTT. Translation: CASSQHSDQPQHF. The full variable domain, rest sourced from reference TRBV9 and TRBJ1-5, is DSGVTQTPKHLITATGQRVTLRCSPRSGDLSVYWYQQSLDQGLQFLIQYYNGEERAKGNILERFSAQQFPDLHSELNLSSLELGDSALYFCASSQHSDQPQHFGDGTRLSIL.

The genes are TRBV7-2 and TRBJ2-5; 8 bases match TRBD2. The CDR3 runs to 16 residues. After removal of 5 bases from V and 3 bases from J, the junction contained 11 bases not matched to a gene. Germline values: CDR1 SGHTA, CDR2 FQGNSA. CDR3: CASSPSAGAGEETQYF. CDR3 coding DNA: TGTGCCAGCAGCCCTTCAGCGGGAGCGGGGGAAGAGACCCAGTACTTC.

This chain links TRBV7-2 with TRBJ2-3; the match to TRBD1 covers 9 bases. The CDR3 loop spans 18 amino acids. Losses at the gene ends were 4 bases for V and 0 bases for J; bases not matched to a gene: 11. In germline, CDR1 is SGHTA, CDR2 FQGNSA. The CDR3 is CASSSRDRVRTSTDTQYF. The CDR3 DNA is TGTGCCAGCAGCTCCCGGGACAGGGTTAGGACTAGCACAGATACGCAGTATTTT.

CDR3 bases: TGCGCCAGCAGCCTTACAGTCTCTGGGGAGCTGTTTTTT. Protein: CASSLTVSGELFF. This sequence joins TRBV5-1 and TRBJ2-2; D remains unclear. Germline V gene lookup returns CDR1 SGHRS and CDR2 YFSETQ. The ends were cut back, 4 bases at V and 8 bases at J, with 12 bases in the middle. CDR3 length equals 13 residues.

This clone was found once. The V call is TRBV5-6, the J call TRBJ2-2, with D perhaps TRBD1 or TRBD2 (6 bases each). Trimming left V 3 bases short and J 4 bases short, with 19 bases between. The germline V gene has CDR1 SGHDT and CDR2 YYEEEE. The CDR3 is 17 residues long. As DNA, the CDR3 is TGTGCCAGCAGCTCTGCCGCCCGGGGGCCCTCCACCGGGGAGCTGTTTTTT. This gives the protein CASSSAARGPSTGELFF.

This clone was picked up one time. This sequence joins TRBV12-5 and TRBJ2-1; D not certain. Trimming left V 3 bases short and J 5 bases short, with 11 bases between. In germline, CDR1 is LGHNT, CDR2 FRNRAP. This CDR3 comprises 14 residues. The CDR3 bases are TGTGCTAGTGGTTTCCCCGGACCAAACAATGAGCAGTTCTTC. Translated: CASGFPGPNNEQFF.

The gene calls are TRBV27 and TRBJ1-1, with D unclear. CDR1 is MNHEY, CDR2 SMNVEV, per germline (reference sequence). This CDR3 has 13 amino acids. V lost 5 bases, J lost 6 bases, and 13 bases lay in between. CDR3 amino acids: CASSPRLRSEAFF. The CDR3 DNA follows: TGTGCCAGCAGTCCCCGGTTGAGGTCTGAAGCTTTCTTT.

The chain is built from TRBV30 and TRBJ1-5; 7 nucleotides align to TRBD1. Germline CDR1 is GTSNPN and CDR2 is SVGIG (reference sequence). The trim removed 0 bases at V and 3 bases at J, leaving 8 bases unmatched. The length of the CDR3 is 16 residues. The CDR3, as DNA: TGTGCCTGGAGTGTACCCGACAGGGTATTCAATCAGCCCCAGCATTTT. Amino acid sequence: CAWSVPDRVFNQPQHF.

The V and J genes are TRBV6-5 and TRBJ2-2; no reliable D call. The CDR3 runs to 15 residues. The germline CDR1 and CDR2 sequences are MNHEY and SVGAGI. Trimming took off 0 bases at V and 1 base at J, with 6 bases between the two ends. Here the CDR3 DNA reads TGTGCCAGCAGTTACTCTGTTCTGAACACCGGGGAGCTGTTTTTT. Translation: CASSYSVLNTGELFF.

The V and J genes are TRBV21-1 and TRBJ2-2; TRBD2, the D gene given by the table, was not confirmed from the DNA. TRBV21-1 is assigned pseudogene status. The CDR3 is 14 amino acids. The CDR3 nucleotides read TGTGCCAGCAGTGGTAGGGAGACACCCGGGGAGCTGTTTTTT. This gives the protein CASSGRETPGELFF.

J is TRBJ2-6 and V is TRBV14; D may be TRBD1 (6 bases). This CDR3 spans 18 amino acids. Trimming shortened V by 4 bases and J by 1 base, and 17 bases separated the two germline ends. Germline CDR1 and CDR2: SGHDN and FVKESK. The CDR3 sequence: CASSPRQAISSGANVLTF. The CDR3 DNA reads TGTGCCAGCAGCCCTCGACAGGCTATTAGTTCTGGGGCCAACGTCCTGACTTTC.

The chain has TRBV4-1 and TRBJ2-1; possible D gene TRBD2, 6 bases. The V end was cut by 1 base, the J end by 8 bases, with 18 bases between. Germline CDR1 is MGHRA and CDR2 is YSYEKL. The CDR3 is 16 amino acids. The CDR3 sequence is CASSQASRTMDDEQFF. The CDR3 DNA reads as TGCGCCAGCAGCCAAGCTAGCCGGACTATGGACGATGAGCAGTTCTTC.

This chain joins TRBV9 and TRBJ2-5, with D tentatively TRBD2 (6 bases). Trimming removed 3 bases at V and 7 bases at J, with 19 bases between. Germline loops: CDR1 SGDLS, CDR2 YYNGEE. The CDR3 has 15 amino acids. CDR3: CASSATGTPGGTQYF. CDR3 in DNA: TGTGCCAGCAGCGCCACCGGGACCCCCGGGGGGACCCAGTACTTC.

The chain has TRBV6-5 and TRBJ1-4, with TRBD1 as a possible D gene (5 bases). CDR3 size: 15 residues. V was pared by 7 bases and J by 8 bases, with 20 bases between. CDR1 is MNHEY and CDR2 is SVGAGI in the germline V gene. This chain's CDR3 is CASNLLWGFWEKLFF. In nucleotides, the CDR3 is TGTGCCAGCAACTTACTCTGGGGGTTCTGGGAAAAACTGTTTTTT.

This clone has just one count. The chain combines TRBV6-5 with TRBJ1-1, with a weak D call TRBD1 (6 bases). V lost 4 bases to trimming and J lost 1 base, with 13 bases between them. Germline V gives CDR1 MNHEY, CDR2 SVGAGI. This CDR3 region has 15 residues. This CDR3 is CASSSPSTGNTEAFF. CDR3 in DNA: TGTGCCAGCAGTTCTCCTTCGACAGGGAACACTGAAGCTTTCTTT.

The chain uses TRBV9 and TRBJ2-3; 7 bases align to TRBD2. V trimming: 0 bases; J trimming: 4 bases; junction bases outside the gene matches: 5. CDR3 length equals 15 residues. Germline-derived CDR1 and CDR2 are SGDLS and YYNGEE. CDR3 bases: TGTGCCAGCAGCGTAGGGACTAGTCGGCCAGATACGCAGTATTTT. Its protein is CASSVGTSRPDTQYF.

The chain joins TRBV19 to TRBJ1-1; D gene ambiguous. The CDR3 consists of 17 residues. Germline loops: CDR1 LNHDA, CDR2 SQIVND (reference sequence). The V gene lost 2 bases and the J gene lost 3 bases, with 19 bases spanning the gap. The CDR3 nucleotides read TGTGCCAGTAGTATATATTCTCCAATTCGAGGGTACACTGAAGCTTTCTTT. It specifies CASSIYSPIRGYTEAFF.

The rearrangement uses TRBV7-8 and TRBJ1-4; 10 bases map to TRBD1. CDR3 size: 14 residues. Trimming cost V 5 bases and J 8 bases; bases outside gene matches: 5. Looked up from germline, CDR1 is SGHVS and CDR2 is FQNEAQ. In DNA, the CDR3 is TGTGCCAGCAGCATGGACAGGGGGGGGGAAAAACTGTTTTTT. Translation: CASSMDRGGEKLFF.

The chain is built from TRBV10-3 and TRBJ2-2; tentatively, D is TRBD2 (7 bases). The CDR3 length is 12 residues. Trimming removed 10 bases at V and 5 bases at J, with 11 bases between. From germline, CDR1 is ENHRY and CDR2 SYGVKD. The CDR3 spells CATEGGTGELFF. CDR3 nucleotides: TGTGCCACCGAGGGGGGGACCGGGGAGCTGTTTTTT.

The gene calls are TRBV9 and TRBJ2-3, with a weak D call TRBD2 (6 bases). This CDR3 has 17 residues. The V gene lost 0 bases and the J gene lost 4 bases, with 18 bases spanning the gap. The germline CDR1 and CDR2 sequences are SGDLS and YYNGEE. CDR3 sequence reads: CASSVGVGLEYPDTQYF. CDR3 nucleotides: TGTGCCAGCAGCGTAGGTGTGGGACTCGAGTATCCAGATACGCAGTATTTT.

This chain joins TRBV9 and TRBJ2-4, with TRBD1 identical over 8 bases. V shed 1 base and J 7 bases; nucleotides not matched to a gene: 10. Germline V gives CDR1 SGDLS, CDR2 YYNGEE. This CDR3 contains 16 residues. DNA of the CDR3: TGTGCCAGCAGCGTACAGCCAGGGGGCCGTGGGAACATTCAGTACTTC. As protein: CASSVQPGGRGNIQYF.

V usage is TRBV9 and J usage is TRBJ2-2, with TRBD1 as a possible D gene (6 bases). The V gene's germline CDR1 is SGDLS and CDR2 YYNGEE. This CDR3 comprises 15 residues. Between the trimmed V and J ends, which lost 3 bases and 3 bases, there was a span of 12 bases. The CDR3 here is CASSEGTPYTGELFF. CDR3 DNA: TGTGCCAGCAGCGAGGGGACACCCTACACCGGGGAGCTGTTTTTT.

This clone is a singleton in its sample. The rearrangement links TRBV4-1 to TRBJ2-3; D perhaps matches TRBD2 (5 bases). The CDR3 sequence is 15 residues long. CDR1 MGHRA and CDR2 YSYEKL come from the germline V gene. Trimming stripped 0 bases from V and 5 bases from J, with 12 bases between. The CDR3 loop is CASSQDRLEGDTQYF. The CDR3, as DNA: TGCGCCAGCAGCCAAGATCGCCTTGAGGGAGATACGCAGTATTTT.

The chain links TRBV4-3 to TRBJ2-2, with 10 bases aligning to TRBD2. Germline lookup yields CDR1 LGHNA and CDR2 YSLEER. CDR3 length equals 16 residues. V was clipped by 0 bases and J by 6 bases; unmatched bases: 4. The CDR3 DNA is TGCGCCAGCAGCCAAGATGTGCTAGCGGGAGCCGGGGAGCTGTTTTTT. This encodes CASSQDVLAGAGELFF.

The rearrangement uses TRBV27 and TRBJ2-2; the D gene is possibly TRBD1 (6 bases). Germline CDR1 and CDR2: MNHEY and SMNVEV (reference sequence). The CDR3 length is 14 residues. V was shortened by 5 bases and J by 6 bases, with 13 bases between the two germline ends. The CDR3 DNA reads as TGTGCCAGCAGTGCCCGGACAGACGCCGGGGAGCTGTTTTTT. This encodes CASSARTDAGELFF.

The chain carries TRBV5-1 and TRBJ1-2; D remains ambiguous. Deletions cut 5 bases from V and 2 bases from J, with 16 bases between. The CDR3 has 15 amino acids. In germline, CDR1 is SGHRS, CDR2 YFSETQ. The CDR3 DNA reads as TGCGCCAGCAGTCCCGTAGACCCGCGGAACTATGGCTACACCTTC. It is translated as CASSPVDPRNYGYTF.